The sequence of this T cell receptor (beta chain) was determined in a study of human T cells and chemical hapten exposure (dated by TCRdb to the early 2020s). For the study in its entirety: For sensitization, 2% DPC in acetone was applied to a 2 cm by 2 cm area of upper inner arm skin. Weekly therapeutic DPC doses were additionally applied to the scalp of patients throughout the approximately 25-week study period. Patch testing was performed on the upper back with Finn chambers containing 0.01% DPC, and the patch tests were scored after 6 days according to International Contact Dermatitis Research Group standards. The patient cohort, mostly female, included alopecia areata with under or over 50% scalp involvement, alopecia totalis and alopecia universalis. Libraries were pooled for sequencing, and variation in per-sample TCR yields was attributed mainly to small differences in library volumes within the pool. This study followed changes in the peripheral blood TCR repertoire in vivo during primary and secondary sensitization of alopecia patients to the hapten diphenylcyclopropenone (DPC). Blood samples were taken from patients before sensitization (week 0) and then at 2, 6 and about 24 weeks after DPC sensitization. Blood for TCR sequencing was provided by twenty-nine alopecia patients at one to four time points (pre-sensitization, 2, 6 and 24 weeks). Overall study outcomes, separate from this receptor: DPC sensitization did not change the number of TCRs with a frequency above 1 in 1000, and there was no evidence of changes in global repertoire structure. Significantly more large CDR3 similarity clusters were formed by expanded TCRs than by pre-sensitization or healthy control sets, consistent with antigen-driven responses. Because every patient had alopecia, a presumed autoimmune disease, the patients' immune response might differ from that of healthy individuals. A positive correlation was found between the number of PT1 expanded TCRs and patch test score, with significance reached at thresholds 8, 16 and 32 but not 4. Repeated subsampling changed both the strength of the expansion versus patch-test correlation and the threshold at which the correlation became significant.

Inclusive of the bounding cysteine and phenylalanine, the CDR3 is 15 residues long. The read is trimmed to its CDR3 DNA, 45 bases read in frame from base 1. Trimming takes 0 bases from V and 6 bases from J, and the germline ends sit 14 bases apart. The germline V gene gives CDR1 as SGHRS and CDR2 as YFSETQ. This clonotype has a count of ten or more. The target of this receptor is not known. No base-level quality is on record; no much larger clone is a single base apart. The library came from RACE. Sequencing was performed on a NextSeq 500. During library preparation, unique molecular identifiers were attached to individual cDNA molecules so that TCRs could be counted quantitatively and reproducibly. For every blood RNA sample, sequencing covered both the TCR alpha and TCR beta chains. Per the authors' processing: The median number of TCRs per sample was roughly 100,000, ranging from about 20,000 to 690,600. V, J and CDR3 annotation of the TCR reads was performed with the Decombinator software suite. Every sample was subsampled to the same number of TCRs (28,000) for the PS versus PT1 abundance plots. TCRs were defined as expanded if absent before sensitization and observed at least eight times at the 2-week time point. In TCRdb, the public reads were trimmed at Q25 with fastp and aligned with MiXCR, with productive beta chains retained. One record per CDR3 amino acid sequence lists the most common genes and DNA. The authors' filters were not applied to this entry. The table for this sample lists approximately 87,000 distinct CDR3 sequences; about an eighth of them were counted only once. Of the sample, 2.5% to 3.5% is held by the ten largest clones.

The intended sense of this specimen's time point label: patch test 2, 6 weeks after DPC sensitization. The label giving this sample's treatment or condition can be read as: therapeutic diphenylcyclopropenone sensitization with weekly scalp DPC. At each patch-test visit, blood was drawn before the patch test was applied. Patients were considered eligible if aged 18 to 70, diagnosed with alopecia and deemed suitable for DPC therapy, and patients were excluded if pregnant. Total RNA was extracted from unfractionated whole blood that had been collected in Tempus Blood RNA tubes. This clonotype was sampled from a woman between 40 and 50 years old with alopecia areata. Some clones in this sample may be carry-over from other donors' samples. The chain is encoded by TRBV5-1 joined to TRBJ2-3; the best D guess is TRBD2, with 5 bases matching. The source was whole blood, collected in connection with sensitization to the hapten diphenylcyclopropenone (DPC). CDR3 sequence: CASSLDGPPGDTQYF. Read as DNA, the sequence is TGCGCCAGCAGCTTGGATGGACCACCGGGGGATACGCAGTATTTT.